The rows below give T cell receptor beta chains drawn from one sample of a study of blood T cell repertoires in COVID-19. Profiling relied on immunoSEQ multiplex PCR, and the TCRdb table lists in-frame clones only, not all of them. Of under 450,000 clones in the sample, around 87% were seen once. Sequenced: PBMCs or T cells enriched from blood (not recorded which). The receptors originated from a man aged 25-40 years who had recovered from COVID-19. CDR3s include the opening cysteine and the closing phenylalanine or tryptophan. D genes are given only for firm matches. Some rows mark clone size as missing; the rest say once, few, many or name a class of expanded clone.

D: NA
size: NA
J: TRBJ1-1
V: TRBV20-1
DNA: TGCAGTGCTAGTCTCGGGAACACTGAAGCTTTCTTT
CDR3: CSASLGNTEAFF

D: NA
size: NA
J: TRBJ2-7
V: TRBV4-3
DNA: TGCGCCAGCAGCCAAGATTACTTCCGACAGGAACTCTACGAGCAGTACTTC
CDR3: CASSQDYFRQELYEQYF

D: NA
size: once
J: TRBJ2-1
V: TRBV12-5
DNA: TGTGCTAGCAGGCCCACAGGCTGGTCCTACAATGAGCAGTTCTTC
CDR3: CASRPTGWSYNEQFF

D: NA
size: NA
J: TRBJ1-2
V: TRBV4-2
DNA: TGTGCCAGCAGCCAAGATGCGTATGGCTACACCTTC
CDR3: CASSQDAYGYTF

D: NA
size: NA
J: TRBJ1-2
V: TRBV28
DNA: TGTGCCAGCAGTTCTAGAGGGTATGGCTACACCTTC
CDR3: CASSSRGYGYTF

D: TRBD2
size: NA
J: TRBJ2-2
V: TRBV7-2
DNA: TGTGCCAGCACCGTCCTCGGGGCTAGCGGGGGGGCCGGCACCGGGGAGCTGTTTTTT
CDR3: CASTVLGASGGAGTGELFF

D: NA
size: NA
J: TRBJ1-1
V: TRBV20-1
DNA: TGCAGTGTGACGGGAAACACTGAAGCTTTCTTT
CDR3: CSVTGNTEAFF

D: TRBD1
size: NA
J: TRBJ1-5
V: TRBV30
DNA: TGTGCCTGGAGTGGGACAGGGGGTCAGCCCCAGCATTTT
CDR3: CAWSGTGGQPQHF

D: NA
size: NA
J: TRBJ2-2
V: TRBV30
DNA: TGTGCCTGGATTCCTCAACTGTGGACCGGGGAGCTGTTTTTT
CDR3: CAWIPQLWTGELFF

D: NA
size: NA
J: TRBJ1-3
V: TRBV5-1
DNA: TGCGCCAGCAGCCGGAATGGGGCTGGGGTCGGTGGAAACACCATATATTTT
CDR3: CASSRNGAGVGGNTIYF

D: NA
size: NA
J: TRBJ1-1
V: TRBV2
DNA: TGTGCCAGCAGGAACCCGGGGGGCGGCACTGAAGCTTTCTTT
CDR3: CASRNPGGGTEAFF

D: NA
size: NA
J: TRBJ1-5
V: TRBV7-2
DNA: TGTGCCAGCAGCTTAACCTCGCAGGGTTTTGGCAATCAGCCCCAGCATTTT
CDR3: CASSLTSQGFGNQPQHF

D: TRBD1
size: NA
J: TRBJ1-2
V: TRBV30
DNA: TGTGCCTGGAGTCGGGACAGGGGGCGCTTATATGGTGGCTACACCTTC
CDR3: CAWSRDRGRLYGGYTF

D: NA
size: NA
J: TRBJ1-6
V: TRBV15
DNA: TGTGCCACCAGCAGAGATATGACAGTCTATAATTCACCCCTCCACTTT
CDR3: CATSRDMTVYNSPLHF

D: NA
size: NA
J: TRBJ1-1
V: TRBV6-2/TRBV6-3
DNA: TGTGCCAGCAGTTACTCGGACTCGGGGGGATGGGGCACTGAAGCTTTCTTT
CDR3: CASSYSDSGGWGTEAFF

D: NA
size: NA
J: TRBJ2-7
V: TRBV29-1
DNA: TGCAGCGTTGAAGGGTCAGAACAAACCTACGAGCAGTACTTC
CDR3: CSVEGSEQTYEQYF

D: NA
size: NA
J: TRBJ2-1
V: TRBV7-8
DNA: TGTGCCAGCAGCCTAGCCTCCCTAGCAAGGGAAAATGAGCAGTTCTTC
CDR3: CASSLASLARENEQFF

D: TRBD1
size: NA
J: TRBJ2-7
V: TRBV6-2/TRBV6-3
DNA: TGTGCCAGCAGCAACGGTCGGGGACAGCACTACGAGCAGTACTTC
CDR3: CASSNGRGQHYEQYF

D: NA
size: NA
J: TRBJ1-6
V: TRBV2
DNA: TGTGCCAGCAGTGAAGTTGGCTCAGTGTATAATTCACCCCTCCACTTT
CDR3: CASSEVGSVYNSPLHF

D: NA
size: NA
J: TRBJ1-2
V: TRBV11-2
DNA: TGTGCCAGCAGCACCGGCAGGGGTAACTATGGCTACACCTTC
CDR3: CASSTGRGNYGYTF

D: NA
size: NA
J: TRBJ2-7
V: TRBV7-8
DNA: TGTGCCAGCAGCTTAGGCAGAAGTTCCTCCTACGAGCAGTACTTC
CDR3: CASSLGRSSSYEQYF

D: TRBD1
size: NA
J: TRBJ1-5
V: TRBV7-8
DNA: TGTGCCAGCAGCTCCCCCAAGGGACAGGGACCTTATCAGCCCCAGCATTTT
CDR3: CASSSPKGQGPYQPQHF

D: TRBD2
size: NA
J: TRBJ2-1
V: TRBV5-5
DNA: TGTGCCAGCAGCTTCCGGGCCGCGGGACTAGTCAATGAGCAGTTCTTC
CDR3: CASSFRAAGLVNEQFF

D: NA
size: NA
J: TRBJ1-5
V: TRBV5-6
DNA: TGTGCCAGCAGCGATACCCGGACGGGAAATCAGCCCCAGCATTTT
CDR3: CASSDTRTGNQPQHF

D: TRBD2
size: NA
J: TRBJ2-5
V: TRBV29-1
DNA: TGCAGCGTTGAAGCTGCGGGGGGATGGGAGACCCAGTACTTC
CDR3: CSVEAAGGWETQYF

D: NA
size: NA
J: TRBJ1-1
V: TRBV5-1
DNA: TGCGCCAGCAGCTTGGCGGGGGAATTGACTGAAGCTTTCTTT
CDR3: CASSLAGELTEAFF

D: TRBD1
size: NA
J: TRBJ1-2
V: TRBV6-1
DNA: TGTGCCAGCAGTGCCCCAATGCAGACAGGGGCCTATGGCTACACCTTC
CDR3: CASSAPMQTGAYGYTF

D: TRBD1
size: few
J: TRBJ1-1
V: TRBV5-1
DNA: TGCGCCAGCAGCCTCCGACAGGGAGAGGGGATGAACACTGAAGCTTTCTTT
CDR3: CASSLRQGEGMNTEAFF

D: NA
size: NA
J: TRBJ1-1
V: TRBV11-2
DNA: TGTGCCAGCAGCCGGGCGGGGGGAGAAGCTTTCTTT
CDR3: CASSRAGGEAFF